The entry below gives a single T cell receptor (beta chain) sequence along with its context. This clone was found many times. The antigen this receptor binds is unknown. The sample holds no much larger clone one base away, and base qualities are not on file. This sample was taken from a study of metastatic and nonmetastatic thyroid tumors (TCRdb year 2020). Background for the entire study: For patients with malignant and with benign thyroid disease, the researchers compared repertoires between peripheral blood samples and tumor or nodule tissue samples. Findings and caveats that apply to the study as a whole: In both blood and tumor samples, malignant tumors were reported to have significantly higher TCR beta diversity than benign nodules.

The CDR3 covers 17 residues, taking in both the cysteine and the phenylalanine. CDR3 DNA is the only sequence kept; it has 51 bases, read in frame from the first base. CDR1 MRHNA and CDR2 SNTAGT are derived from the germline V gene. Trimming takes 2 bases from V and 1 base from J, and the germline ends sit 15 bases apart. Before undergoing thyroid surgery, none of the patients had been given any kind of treatment. Using T-cell receptor beta sequencing, the researchers looked back retrospectively at clinical samples from patients, gathered between about 2011 and 2019. Receptors were amplified or captured by PCR. Sequencing used an Illumina HiSeq 4000. High-throughput sequencing was used to profile the TCR beta-chain CDR3 region of each patient. From the authors' description of their analysis: Drawing on CDR3 differences between clinicopathological groups, the researchers built a classifier meant to tell apart patients with distant-metastatic papillary thyroid cancer. The Shannon index was used to measure repertoire diversity, and the Morisita-Horn index was used to measure how similar tumor and blood repertoires were. TCRdb reworked the public reads: Q25 trimming with fastp, MiXCR clone assembly, productive beta chains retained. For this entry, the V and J calls and clone size follow TCRdb and not the study's own pipeline. For this sample the table gives tens of thousands of clones, of which roughly 13% were detected only once. The ten most abundant clones make up approximately 11% of the sample.

The rearranged segments are TRBV6-4 and TRBJ2-4; a weak D assignment points to TRBD2 (7 bases agree). This clonotype was obtained from a female donor with papillary thyroid cancer or a benign thyroid nodule (not recorded which). Some clones in this sample may be carry-over from other donors' samples. Sequences were obtained from blood. The sequenced DNA: TGTGCCAGCAGTGACGGGGGGGCTAGCGGTGCCAAAAACATTCAGTACTTC. Its protein reads: CASSDGGASGAKNIQYF.